A single T cell receptor beta chain is shown here with its context. Antigen unknown. The CDR3 consists of 15 residues. Germline trimming cut 0 bases from V and 4 bases from J; bases unmatched to any gene: 5. Germline V lookup: CDR1 SGHTA, CDR2 FQGNSA. The sample comes from a study of T cell repertoires in aging, cancer and after chemotherapy. Rearranged V-D-J TRB sequences were amplified with a mixed TRB-A/B primer pool. Via MiXCR, TCRdb re-called the multiplex PCR reads, giving one row per CDR3 protein. Of about 1,500 distinct CDR3 sequences detected, 30% to 50% appear once; the ten largest clones hold less than 45%. Findings of the study overall: Untreated cancer patients had significantly lower blood TCR diversity than age-matched healthy donors.

Peripheral blood genomic DNA, not sorted cells or RNA, was the template. The sequencing sample was made of blood. V and J are TRBV7-2 and TRBJ2-5; 7 bases map to TRBD2. The sequence derives from a human donor with a solid tumor. The CDR3 loop is CASSLAGLPRETQYF. Written as DNA, the CDR3 is TGTGCCAGCAGCTTAGCGGGACTACCCCGAGAGACCCAGTACTTC.